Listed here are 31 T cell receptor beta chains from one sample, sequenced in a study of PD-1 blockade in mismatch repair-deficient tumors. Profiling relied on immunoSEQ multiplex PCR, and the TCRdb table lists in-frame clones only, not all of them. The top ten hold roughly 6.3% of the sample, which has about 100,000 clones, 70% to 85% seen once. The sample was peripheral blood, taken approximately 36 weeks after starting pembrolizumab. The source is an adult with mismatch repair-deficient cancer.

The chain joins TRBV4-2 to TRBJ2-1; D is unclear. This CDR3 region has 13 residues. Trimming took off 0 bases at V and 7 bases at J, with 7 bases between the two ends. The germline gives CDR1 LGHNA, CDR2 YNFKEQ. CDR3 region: CASSQDTENEQFF. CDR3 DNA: TGTGCCAGCAGCCAAGATACAGAAAATGAGCAGTTCTTC.

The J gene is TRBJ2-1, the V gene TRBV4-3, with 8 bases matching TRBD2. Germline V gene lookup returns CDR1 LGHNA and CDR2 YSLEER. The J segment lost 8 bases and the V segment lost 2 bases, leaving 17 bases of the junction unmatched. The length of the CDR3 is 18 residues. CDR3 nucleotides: TGCGCCAGCAGCCAATCTGCCCTGCCAGCGGGAGTGAGGGATGAGCAGTTCTTC. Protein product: CASSQSALPAGVRDEQFF.

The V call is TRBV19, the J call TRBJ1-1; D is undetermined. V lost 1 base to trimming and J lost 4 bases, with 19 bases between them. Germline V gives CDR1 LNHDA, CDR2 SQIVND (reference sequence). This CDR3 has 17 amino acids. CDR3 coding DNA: TGTGCCAGTAGTATAGCCCAATTCTATAGGGTTTCCACTGAAGCTTTCTTT. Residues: CASSIAQFYRVSTEAFF.

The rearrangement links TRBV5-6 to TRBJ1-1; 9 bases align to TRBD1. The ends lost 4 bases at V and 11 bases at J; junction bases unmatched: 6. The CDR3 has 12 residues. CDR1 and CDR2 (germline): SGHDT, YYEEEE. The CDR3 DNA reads TGTGCCAGCAGCGGAGGGGACAGGGTTGCTTTCTTT. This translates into CASSGGDRVAFF.

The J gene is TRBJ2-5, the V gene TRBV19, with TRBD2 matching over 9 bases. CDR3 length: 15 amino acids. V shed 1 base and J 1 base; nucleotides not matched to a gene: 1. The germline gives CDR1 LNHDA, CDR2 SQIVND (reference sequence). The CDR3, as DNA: TGTGCCAGTAGTATAGGTAGCGGGAGCCAAGAGACCCAGTACTTC. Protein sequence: CASSIGSGSQETQYF.

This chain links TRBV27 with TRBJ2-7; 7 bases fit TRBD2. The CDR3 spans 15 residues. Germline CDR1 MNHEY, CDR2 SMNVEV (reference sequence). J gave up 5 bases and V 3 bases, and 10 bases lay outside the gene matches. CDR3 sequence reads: CASSFDLGGRNEQYF. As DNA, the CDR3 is TGTGCCAGCAGTTTCGATCTGGGCGGGAGAAACGAGCAGTACTTC.

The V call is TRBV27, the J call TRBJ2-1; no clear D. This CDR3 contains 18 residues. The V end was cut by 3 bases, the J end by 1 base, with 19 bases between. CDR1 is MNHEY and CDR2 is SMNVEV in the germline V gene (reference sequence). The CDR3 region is CASSFRALTSGSYNEQFF. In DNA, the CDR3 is TGTGCCAGCAGTTTTAGGGCCCTAACCTCTGGGTCCTACAATGAGCAGTTCTTC.

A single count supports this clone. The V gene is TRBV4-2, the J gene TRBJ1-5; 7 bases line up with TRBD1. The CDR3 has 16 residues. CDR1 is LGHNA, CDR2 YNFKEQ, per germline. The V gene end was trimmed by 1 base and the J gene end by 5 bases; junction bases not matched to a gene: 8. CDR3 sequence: CASSQVWGQIDQPQHF. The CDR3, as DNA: TGTGCCAGCAGCCAAGTTTGGGGACAGATAGATCAGCCCCAGCATTTT.

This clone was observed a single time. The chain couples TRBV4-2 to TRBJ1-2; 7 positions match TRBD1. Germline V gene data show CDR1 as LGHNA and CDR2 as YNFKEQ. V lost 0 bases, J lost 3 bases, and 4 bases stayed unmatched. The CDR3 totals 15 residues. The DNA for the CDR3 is TGTGCCAGCAGCCAAGATGCAGGGGGGTACTATGGCTACACCTTC. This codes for CASSQDAGGYYGYTF.

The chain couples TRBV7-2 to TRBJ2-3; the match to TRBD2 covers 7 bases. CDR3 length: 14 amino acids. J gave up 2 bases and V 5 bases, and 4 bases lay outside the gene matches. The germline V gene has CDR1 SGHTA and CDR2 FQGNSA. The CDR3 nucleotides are TGTGCCAGCAGCCGACTAGCCCCCACAGATACGCAGTATTTT. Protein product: CASSRLAPTDTQYF.

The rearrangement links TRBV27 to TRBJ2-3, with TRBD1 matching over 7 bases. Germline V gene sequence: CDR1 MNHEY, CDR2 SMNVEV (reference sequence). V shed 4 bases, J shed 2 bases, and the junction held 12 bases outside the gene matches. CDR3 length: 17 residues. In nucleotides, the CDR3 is TGTGCCAGCAGTTCCTCCCCGGACAGGTCATCCACAGATACGCAGTATTTT. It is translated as CASSSSPDRSSTDTQYF.

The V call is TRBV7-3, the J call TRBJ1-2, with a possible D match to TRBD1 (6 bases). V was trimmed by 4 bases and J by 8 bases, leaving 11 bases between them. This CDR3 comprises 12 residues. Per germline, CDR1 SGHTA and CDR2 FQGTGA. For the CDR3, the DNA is TGTGCCAGCAGCTCTACAGGGTTCGGCTACACCTTC. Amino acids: CASSSTGFGYTF. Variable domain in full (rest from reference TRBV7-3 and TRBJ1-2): GAGVSQTPSNKVTEKGKYVELRCDPISGHTALYWYRQSLGQGPEFLIYFQGTGAADDSGLPNDRFFAVRPEGSVSTLKIQRTERGDSAVYLCASSSTGFGYTFGSGTRLTVV.

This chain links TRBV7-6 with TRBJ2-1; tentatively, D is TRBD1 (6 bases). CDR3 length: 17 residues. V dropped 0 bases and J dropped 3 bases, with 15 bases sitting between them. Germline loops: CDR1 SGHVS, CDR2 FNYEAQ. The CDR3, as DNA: TGTGCCAGCAGCTTAGCGGAAGGTAGGGACATCTACAATGAGCAGTTCTTC. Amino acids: CASSLAEGRDIYNEQFF.

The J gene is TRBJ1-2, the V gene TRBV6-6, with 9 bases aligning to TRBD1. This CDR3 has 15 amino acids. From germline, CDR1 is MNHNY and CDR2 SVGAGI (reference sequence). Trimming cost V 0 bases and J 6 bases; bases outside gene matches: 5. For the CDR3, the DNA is TGTGCCAGCAGTTACTCGGGACAGGGTCTTAATGGCTACACCTTC. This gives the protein CASSYSGQGLNGYTF.

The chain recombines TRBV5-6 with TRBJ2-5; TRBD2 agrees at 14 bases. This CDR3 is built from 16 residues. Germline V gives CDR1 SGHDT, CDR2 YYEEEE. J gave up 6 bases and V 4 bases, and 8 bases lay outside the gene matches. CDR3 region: CASSPTGTSGRKTQYF. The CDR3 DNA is TGTGCCAGCAGCCCTACGGGGACTAGCGGGAGAAAGACCCAGTACTTC.

The CDR3 protein is CASSIGVSGLTGAFF. CDR3 sequence (DNA): TGCGCCAGCTCTATTGGGGTTTCGGGGCTTACTGGGGCTTTCTTT. The rearrangement links TRBV5-1 to TRBJ1-1; perhaps TRBD1 as D (5 bases). The CDR3 covers 15 residues. V was clipped by 7 bases and J by 11 bases, with 27 bases between them. Per germline, CDR1 SGHRS and CDR2 YFSETQ.

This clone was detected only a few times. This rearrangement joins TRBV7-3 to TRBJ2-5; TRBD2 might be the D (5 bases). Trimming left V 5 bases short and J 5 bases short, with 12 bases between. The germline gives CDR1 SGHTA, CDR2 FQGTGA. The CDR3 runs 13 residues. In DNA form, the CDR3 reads TGTGCCAGCAGCCCCACGGGGTGGGAGACCCAGTACTTC. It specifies CASSPTGWETQYF. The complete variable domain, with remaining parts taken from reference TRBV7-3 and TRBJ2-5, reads GAGVSQTPSNKVTEKGKYVELRCDPISGHTALYWYRQSLGQGPEFLIYFQGTGAADDSGLPNDRFFAVRPEGSVSTLKIQRTERGDSAVYLCASSPTGWETQYFGPGTRLLVL.

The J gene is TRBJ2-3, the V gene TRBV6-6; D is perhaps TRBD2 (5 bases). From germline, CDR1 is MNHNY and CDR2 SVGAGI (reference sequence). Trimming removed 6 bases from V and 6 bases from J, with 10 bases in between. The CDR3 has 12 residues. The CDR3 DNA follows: TGTGCCAGCAGGAGGGTCGGGGATACGCAGTATTTT. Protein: CASRRVGDTQYF.

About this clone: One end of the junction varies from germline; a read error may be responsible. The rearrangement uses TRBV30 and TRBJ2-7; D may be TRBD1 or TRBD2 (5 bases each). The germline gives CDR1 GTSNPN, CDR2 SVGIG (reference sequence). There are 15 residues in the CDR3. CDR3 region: CARSGRAGYTYEQYF. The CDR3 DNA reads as TGTGCCCGGAGTGGGCGGGCAGGGTACACCTACGAGCAGTACTTC.

The CDR3 loop is CASSVGAGRQETQYF. Written as DNA, the CDR3 is TGTGCCAGCAGCGTAGGGGCAGGACGCCAAGAGACCCAGTACTTC. The V gene is TRBV9, the J gene TRBJ2-5; D gene ambiguous. This CDR3 has 15 residues. Germline CDR1 SGDLS, CDR2 YYNGEE. V lost 0 bases and J 1 base, leaving 10 bases between the germline ends.

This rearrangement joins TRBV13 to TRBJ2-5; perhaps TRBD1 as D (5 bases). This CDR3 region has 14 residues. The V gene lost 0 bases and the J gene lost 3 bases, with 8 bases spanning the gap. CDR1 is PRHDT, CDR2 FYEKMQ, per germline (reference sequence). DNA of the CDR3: TGTGCCAGCAGCTTAGGTGGCAGGGAAGAGACCCAGTACTTC. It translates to CASSLGGREETQYF.

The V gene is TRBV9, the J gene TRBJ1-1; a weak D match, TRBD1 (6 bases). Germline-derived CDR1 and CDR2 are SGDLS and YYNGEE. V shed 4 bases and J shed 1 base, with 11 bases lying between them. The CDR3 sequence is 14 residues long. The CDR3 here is CASSIRDKNTEAFF. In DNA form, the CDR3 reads TGTGCCAGCAGCATCCGGGACAAGAACACTGAAGCTTTCTTT. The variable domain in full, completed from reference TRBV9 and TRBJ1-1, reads DSGVTQTPKHLITATGQRVTLRCSPRSGDLSVYWYQQSLDQGLQFLIQYYNGEERAKGNILERFSAQQFPDLHSELNLSSLELGDSALYFCASSIRDKNTEAFFGQGTRLTVV.

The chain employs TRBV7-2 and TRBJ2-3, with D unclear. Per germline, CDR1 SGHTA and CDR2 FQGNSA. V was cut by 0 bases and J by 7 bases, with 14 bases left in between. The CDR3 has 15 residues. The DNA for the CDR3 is TGTGCCAGCAGCTTAGCTTATGAGGAGCGCAATACGCAGTATTTT. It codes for CASSLAYEERNTQYF. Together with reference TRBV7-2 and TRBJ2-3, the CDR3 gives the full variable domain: GAGVSQSPSNKVTEKGKDVELRCDPISGHTALYWYRQSLGQGLEFLIYFQGNSAPDKSGLPSDRFSAERTGGSVSTLTIQRTQQEDSAVYLCASSLAYEERNTQYFGPGTRLTVL.

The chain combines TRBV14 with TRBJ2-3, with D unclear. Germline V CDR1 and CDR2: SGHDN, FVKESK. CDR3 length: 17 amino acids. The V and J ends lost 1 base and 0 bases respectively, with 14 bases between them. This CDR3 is CASSQVGRATSTDTQYF. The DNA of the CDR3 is TGTGCCAGCAGCCAAGTAGGTCGGGCAACTAGCACAGATACGCAGTATTTT.

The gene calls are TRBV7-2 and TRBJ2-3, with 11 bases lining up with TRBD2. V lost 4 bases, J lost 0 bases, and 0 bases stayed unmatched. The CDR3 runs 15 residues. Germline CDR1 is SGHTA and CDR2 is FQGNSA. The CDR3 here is CASSWTSGSTDTQYF. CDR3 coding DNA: TGTGCCAGCAGCTGGACTAGCGGGAGCACAGATACGCAGTATTTT.

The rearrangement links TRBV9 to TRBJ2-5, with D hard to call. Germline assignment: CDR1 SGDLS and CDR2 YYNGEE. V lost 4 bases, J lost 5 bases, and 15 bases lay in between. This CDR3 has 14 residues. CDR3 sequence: CASSPEWAWETQYF. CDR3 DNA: TGTGCCAGCAGCCCCGAATGGGCTTGGGAGACCCAGTACTTC.

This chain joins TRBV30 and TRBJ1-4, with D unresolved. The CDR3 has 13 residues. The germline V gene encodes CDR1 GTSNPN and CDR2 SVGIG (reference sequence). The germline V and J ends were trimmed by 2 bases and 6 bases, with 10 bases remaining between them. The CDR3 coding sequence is TGTGCCTGGAGTCGGGCGGTAGATGAAAAACTGTTTTTT. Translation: CAWSRAVDEKLFF. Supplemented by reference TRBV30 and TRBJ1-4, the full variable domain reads SQTIHQWPATLVQPVGSPLSLECTVEGTSNPNLYWYRQAAGRGLQLLFYSVGIGQISSEVPQNLSASRPQDRQFILSSKKLLLSDSGFYLCAWSRAVDEKLFFGSGTQLSVL.

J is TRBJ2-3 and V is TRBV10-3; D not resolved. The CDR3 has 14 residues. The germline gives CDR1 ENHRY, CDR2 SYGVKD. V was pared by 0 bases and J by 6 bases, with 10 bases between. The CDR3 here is CAISESGPRDTQYF. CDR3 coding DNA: TGTGCCATCAGTGAGTCCGGGCCTCGGGATACGCAGTATTTT.

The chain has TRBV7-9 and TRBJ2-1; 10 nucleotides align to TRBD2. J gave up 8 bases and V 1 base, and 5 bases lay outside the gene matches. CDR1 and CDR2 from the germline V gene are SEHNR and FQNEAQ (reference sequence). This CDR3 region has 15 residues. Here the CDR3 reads CASSLVASGGDEQFF. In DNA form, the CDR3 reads TGTGCCAGCAGCTTAGTCGCTAGCGGGGGAGATGAGCAGTTCTTC.

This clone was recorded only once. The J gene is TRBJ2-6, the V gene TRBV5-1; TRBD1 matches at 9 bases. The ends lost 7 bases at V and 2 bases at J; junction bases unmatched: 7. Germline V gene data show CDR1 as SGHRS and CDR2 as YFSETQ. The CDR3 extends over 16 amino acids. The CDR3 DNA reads TGCGCCAGCGCCGGGACAGGGCAAGCTGGGGCCAACGTCCTGACTTTC. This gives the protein CASAGTGQAGANVLTF. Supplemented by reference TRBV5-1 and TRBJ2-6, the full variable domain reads KAGVTQTPRYLIKTRGQQVTLSCSPISGHRSVSWYQQTPGQGLQFLFEYFSETQRNKGNFPGRFSGRQFSNSRSEMNVSTLELGDSALYLCASAGTGQAGANVLTFGAGSRLTVL.

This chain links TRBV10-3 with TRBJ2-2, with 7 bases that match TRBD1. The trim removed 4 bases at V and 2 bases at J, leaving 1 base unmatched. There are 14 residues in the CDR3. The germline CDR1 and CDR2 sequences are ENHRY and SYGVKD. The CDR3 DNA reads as TGTGCCATCAGTGGGGACAGAAACACCGGGGAGCTGTTTTTT. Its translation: CAISGDRNTGELFF.